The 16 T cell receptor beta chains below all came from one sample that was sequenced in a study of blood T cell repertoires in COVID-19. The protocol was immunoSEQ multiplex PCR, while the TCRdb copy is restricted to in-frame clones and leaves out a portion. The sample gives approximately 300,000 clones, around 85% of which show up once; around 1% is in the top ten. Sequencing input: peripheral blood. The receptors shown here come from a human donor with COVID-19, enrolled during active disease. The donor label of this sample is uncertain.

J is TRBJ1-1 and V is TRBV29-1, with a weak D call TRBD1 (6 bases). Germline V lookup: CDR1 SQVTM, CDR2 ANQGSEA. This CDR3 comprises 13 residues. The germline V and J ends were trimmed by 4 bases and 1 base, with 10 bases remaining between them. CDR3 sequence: CSVVTGKNTEAFF. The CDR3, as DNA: TGCAGCGTTGTCACAGGGAAGAACACTGAAGCTTTCTTT.

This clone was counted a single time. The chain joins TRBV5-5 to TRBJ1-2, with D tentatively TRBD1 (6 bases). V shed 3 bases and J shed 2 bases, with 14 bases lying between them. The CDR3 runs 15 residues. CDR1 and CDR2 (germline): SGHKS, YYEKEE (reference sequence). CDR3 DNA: TGTGCCAGCAGCTCGACCGGGACACAGAACTATGGCTACACCTTC. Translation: CASSSTGTQNYGYTF. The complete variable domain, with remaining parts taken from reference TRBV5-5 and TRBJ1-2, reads DAGVTQSPTHLIKTRGQQVTLRCSPISGHKSVSWYQQVLGQGPQFIFQYYEKEERGRGNFPDRFSARQFPNYSSELNVNALLLGDSALYLCASSSTGTQNYGYTFGSGTRLTVV.

This CDR3 reads CASSHSETAAEAFF. The CDR3 nucleotides read TGTGCCAGCAGCCATTCTGAGACCGCGGCTGAAGCTTTCTTT. This chain links TRBV3-1 (or the pseudogene TRBV3-2) with TRBJ1-1; unclear D gene. The CDR3 has 14 amino acids. V was cut by 3 bases and J by 6 bases, with 14 bases left in between. Looked up from germline, CDR1 is LGHDT and CDR2 is YNNKEL (reference sequence).

The CDR3 coding sequence is TGTGCCAGCAGCTCAACGAGGGGGCGCGAGGGGGATAGCAATCAGCCCCAGCATTTT. Its translation is CASSSTRGREGDSNQPQHF. The rearrangement links TRBV7-8 to TRBJ1-5, with 7 bases matching TRBD1. The V gene end was trimmed by 4 bases and the J gene end by 0 bases; junction bases not matched to a gene: 15. Looked up from germline, CDR1 is SGHVS and CDR2 is FQNEAQ. The CDR3 runs to 19 residues.

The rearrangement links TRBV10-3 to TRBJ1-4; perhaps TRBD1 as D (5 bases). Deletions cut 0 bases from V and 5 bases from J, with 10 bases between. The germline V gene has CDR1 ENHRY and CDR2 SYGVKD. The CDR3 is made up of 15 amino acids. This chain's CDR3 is CAISESGGLNEKLFF. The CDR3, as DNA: TGTGCCATCAGTGAGTCCGGGGGACTGAATGAAAAACTGTTTTTT.

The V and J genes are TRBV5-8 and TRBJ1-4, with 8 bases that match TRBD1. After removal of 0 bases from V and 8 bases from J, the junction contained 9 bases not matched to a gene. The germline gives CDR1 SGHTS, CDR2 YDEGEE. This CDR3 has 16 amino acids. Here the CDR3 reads CASSLGMTGAREKLFF. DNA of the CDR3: TGTGCCAGCAGCTTGGGGATGACAGGGGCCAGGGAAAAACTGTTTTTT.

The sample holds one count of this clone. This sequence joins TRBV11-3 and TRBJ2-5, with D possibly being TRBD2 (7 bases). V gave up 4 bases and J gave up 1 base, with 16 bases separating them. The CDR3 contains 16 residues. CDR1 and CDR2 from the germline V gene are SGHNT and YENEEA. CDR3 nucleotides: TGTGCCAGCAGCTCGAGAGGCGGGGGCGGCCAAGAGACCCAGTACTTC. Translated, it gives CASSSRGGGGQETQYF.

This CDR3 is CASSSRGGSGHEQFF. CDR3 nucleotide sequence: TGTGCCAGCAGCTCACGTGGTGGTAGCGGTCATGAGCAGTTCTTC. The V and J genes are TRBV3-1 (or the pseudogene TRBV3-2) and TRBJ2-1; TRBD2 might be the D (6 bases). The germline V and J ends were trimmed by 5 bases and 8 bases, with 19 bases remaining between them. This CDR3 is built from 15 residues. The germline CDR1 and CDR2 sequences are LGHDT and YNNKEL (reference sequence).

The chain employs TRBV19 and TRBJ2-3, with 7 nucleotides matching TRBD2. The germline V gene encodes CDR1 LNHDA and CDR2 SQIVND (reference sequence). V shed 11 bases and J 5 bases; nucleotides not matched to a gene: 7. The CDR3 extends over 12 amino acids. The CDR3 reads CASAGGGDTQYF. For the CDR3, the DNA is TGTGCCTCGGCTGGGGGGGGAGATACGCAGTATTTT.

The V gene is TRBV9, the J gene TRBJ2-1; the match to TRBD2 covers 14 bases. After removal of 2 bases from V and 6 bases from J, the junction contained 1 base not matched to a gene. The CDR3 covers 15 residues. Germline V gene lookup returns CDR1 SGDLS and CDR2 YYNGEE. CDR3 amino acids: CASSVGTSGSNEQFF. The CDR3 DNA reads TGTGCCAGCAGCGTGGGGACTAGCGGGAGCAATGAGCAGTTCTTC.

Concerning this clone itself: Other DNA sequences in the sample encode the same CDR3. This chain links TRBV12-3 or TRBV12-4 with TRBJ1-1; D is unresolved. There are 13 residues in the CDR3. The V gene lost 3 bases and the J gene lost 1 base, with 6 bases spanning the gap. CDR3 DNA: TGTGCCAGCAGTTTGGGGAGGAACACTGAAGCTTTCTTT. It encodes CASSLGRNTEAFF.

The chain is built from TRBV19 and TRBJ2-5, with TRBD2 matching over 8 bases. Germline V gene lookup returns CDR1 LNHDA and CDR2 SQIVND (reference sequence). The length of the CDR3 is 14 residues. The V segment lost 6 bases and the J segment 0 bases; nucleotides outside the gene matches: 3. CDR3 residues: CASSGRVNQETQYF. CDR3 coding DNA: TGTGCCAGTAGCGGGAGGGTCAACCAAGAGACCCAGTACTTC.

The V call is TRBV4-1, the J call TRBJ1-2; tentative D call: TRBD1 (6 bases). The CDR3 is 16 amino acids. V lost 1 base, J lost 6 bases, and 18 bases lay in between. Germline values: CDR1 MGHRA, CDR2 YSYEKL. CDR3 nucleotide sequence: TGCGCCAGCAGCCAAGTCAGAGGGGGTGATTTTAATGGCTACACCTTC. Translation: CASSQVRGGDFNGYTF.

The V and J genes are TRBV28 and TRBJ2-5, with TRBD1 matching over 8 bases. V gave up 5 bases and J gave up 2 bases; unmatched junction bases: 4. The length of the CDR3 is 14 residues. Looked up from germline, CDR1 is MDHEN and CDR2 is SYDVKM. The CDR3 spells CASSLDRVQETQYF. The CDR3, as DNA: TGTGCCAGCAGTCTGGACAGGGTACAAGAGACCCAGTACTTC.

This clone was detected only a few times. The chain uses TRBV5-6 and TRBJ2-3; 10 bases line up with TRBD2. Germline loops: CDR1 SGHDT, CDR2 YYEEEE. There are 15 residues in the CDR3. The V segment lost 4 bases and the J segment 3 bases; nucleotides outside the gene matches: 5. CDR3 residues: CASSPGLANTDTQYF. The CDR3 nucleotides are TGTGCCAGCAGCCCGGGACTAGCGAATACAGATACGCAGTATTTT.

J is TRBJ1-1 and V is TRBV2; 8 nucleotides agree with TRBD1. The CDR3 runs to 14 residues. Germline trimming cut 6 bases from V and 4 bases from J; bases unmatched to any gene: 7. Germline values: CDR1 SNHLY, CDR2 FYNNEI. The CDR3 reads CASRPQGGVTEAFF. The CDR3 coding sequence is TGTGCCAGCAGACCACAGGGGGGAGTCACTGAAGCTTTCTTT.